One T cell receptor beta chain is described in this entry. The sample is drawn from a study of blood T cell repertoires in COVID-19. Across the whole study: Collection of acute and convalescent COVID-19 samples took place in the United States, Italy and Spain. The cDNA or gDNA used as material had been derived from T cells, B-cell-depleted T cells, or PBMCs.

Authors' analysis steps: Amplification from reference gene primers served as the basis for estimated nucleated cell counts. The method was immunoSEQ multiplex PCR; TCRdb's version includes in-frame clones alone and lacks a portion of them. V and J calls and clone size are copied from that table; D and trimming were computed from the DNA. The sample records about 230,000 clones, more than 65% being singletons. Germline assignment: CDR1 MNHNY and CDR2 SVGAGI (reference sequence). The CDR3 is made up of 13 amino acids. V lost 6 bases, J lost 6 bases, and 15 bases lay in between. V is TRBV6-6 and J is TRBJ2-7; possibly TRBD1 for D (6 bases). The sequence derives from a man aged 35-49 years who had recovered from COVID-19. The sequencing input was peripheral blood. The CDR3 reads CASRLQGTIEQYF. As DNA, the CDR3 is TGTGCCAGCAGACTACAGGGAACAATCGAGCAGTACTTC.